This record concerns one T cell receptor (beta chain) sequence. Its antigen is currently unknown. The donors were all Caucasian adults (living in Nashville, Tennessee). The method was immunoSEQ multiplex PCR; TCRdb's version includes in-frame clones alone and lacks a portion of them. There are 2 million to 3 million clones in the sample; roughly 93% occur only once, and around 0.4% lies in the top ten. This CDR3 has 15 residues. With V trimmed by 5 bases and J by 4 bases, 4 bases remained unmatched. CDR1 and CDR2 from the germline V gene are MNHEY and SMNVEV (reference sequence). The sample belongs to a study of shared clonotypes between healthy human individuals. Overall study context: Three plates were used per donor for CD4 naive, three for CD4 memory, two for CD8 naive and one for CD8 memory. General observations from the study: Only blood underwent sampling, and tissue repertoires likely differ.

This receptor was identified in a man aged 18 to 29 in good health. Some clones in this sample may be carry-over from other donors' samples. Material: naive CD4+ T cells from PBMCs. As to subset: CD45RA+ positively selected. The J gene is TRBJ2-7, the V gene TRBV27; 14 positions match TRBD2. The CDR3 spells CASSPGLAGVYEQYF. The CDR3, as DNA: TGTGCCAGCAGTCCGGGACTAGCGGGAGTGTACGAGCAGTACTTC.